These T cell receptor beta chains were read from a single sample in a study of response to subunit inactivated influenza vaccine. TCRdb re-called the RT-PCR reads with MiXCR, one entry per CDR3 protein. The repertoire holds 180,000 or so distinct CDR3 sequences, with about an eighth as singletons. The data were also submitted as part of a second study, on T cells expressing NK-cell markers.

Sample: CD8+ T cells sorted from PBMCs, taken 12 days after vaccination. Receptors originate from a man aged 50 to 59 who received an inactivated influenza vaccine. CDR3s leave out the opening cysteine and the closing phenylalanine or tryptophan. Fields, in order: J gene, D gene, V gene, CDR3 protein. D genes are given only for firm matches.

J: TRBJ1-1; D: -; V: TRBV4-1; CDR3: ASSQGRGWDTEAF
J: TRBJ2-5; D: -; V: TRBV9; CDR3: ASSVGESTGAQETQY
J: TRBJ2-3; D: -; V: TRBV11-2; CDR3: ASSPSWGGADPTDTQY
J: TRBJ2-3; D: -; V: TRBV27; CDR3: ASSSRTWGDTQY
J: TRBJ2-1; D: TRBD2; V: TRBV14; CDR3: ASSQLAGGPNEQF
J: TRBJ2-7; D: TRBD1; V: TRBV5-6; CDR3: ASSKGTASYEQY
J: TRBJ1-1; D: TRBD1; V: TRBV7-2; CDR3: ASSPDRDGDTEAF
J: TRBJ2-5; D: TRBD2; V: TRBV7-2; CDR3: ASSFSGRAELQETQY
J: TRBJ2-1; D: -; V: TRBV3-1; CDR3: ASSQDASPDEQF
J: TRBJ1-1; D: TRBD1; V: TRBV7-6; CDR3: ASSPQGNMNTEAF
J: TRBJ2-7; D: -; V: TRBV13; CDR3: ASSYRQLGDEQY
J: TRBJ2-3; D: -; V: TRBV7-6; CDR3: ASSLVGTDTQY
J: TRBJ2-2; D: -; V: TRBV7-9; CDR3: ACWGELTGELF
J: TRBJ2-5; D: -; V: TRBV4-3; CDR3: ASSLGSRGQETQY
J: TRBJ2-3; D: TRBD2; V: TRBV4-1; CDR3: ASSQEISGGAWVTDTQY
J: TRBJ2-7; D: -; V: TRBV12-3/TRBV12-4; CDR3: ASSPWRQDEQY
J: TRBJ2-7; D: -; V: TRBV28; CDR3: ASSLSHIYEQY
J: TRBJ2-7; D: -; V: TRBV12-3/TRBV12-4; CDR3: ASTPGPDYEQY
J: TRBJ2-5; D: TRBD1; V: TRBV28; CDR3: ASTTTQGAQETQY
J: TRBJ2-7; D: TRBD1; V: TRBV7-9; CDR3: ASSLAAGQGPYEQY
J: TRBJ2-3; D: -; V: TRBV12-3/TRBV12-4; CDR3: ATDRASGTDTQY
J: TRBJ1-4; D: -; V: TRBV30; CDR3: AWSRLQGSEKLF
J: TRBJ2-2; D: TRBD2; V: TRBV7-9; CDR3: ASSPGLAGGTGELF
J: TRBJ1-6; D: TRBD1; V: TRBV6-1; CDR3: ASRIGGTGKNSPLH
J: TRBJ1-2; D: -; V: TRBV6-2/TRBV6-3; CDR3: ASSYSTGTNYGYT
J: TRBJ1-4; D: -; V: TRBV4-3; CDR3: ASSQQQNEKLF
J: TRBJ2-1; D: -; V: TRBV5-1; CDR3: ASSLSFSYNEQF
J: TRBJ2-7; D: -; V: TRBV3-1; CDR3: ASRGGVNTYEQY
J: TRBJ1-2; D: -; V: TRBV27; CDR3: ASSWDPRGSYGYT
J: TRBJ2-5; D: -; V: TRBV12-3/TRBV12-4; CDR3: ASSQDRRQETQY
J: TRBJ1-6; D: -; V: TRBV20-1; CDR3: SARVSSNSPLH
J: TRBJ2-1; D: TRBD2; V: TRBV18; CDR3: ASSPDLAGTIYNEQF
J: TRBJ2-1; D: TRBD1; V: TRBV10-2; CDR3: ASSERPGTDSYNEQF
J: TRBJ2-7; D: -; V: TRBV7-9; CDR3: ASSLPRGLGESYEQY
J: TRBJ2-5; D: TRBD1; V: TRBV29-1; CDR3: SVEELGPQGEETQY
J: TRBJ2-1; D: TRBD1; V: TRBV7-8; CDR3: ASSLVTGVDEQF
J: TRBJ2-7; D: TRBD2; V: TRBV9; CDR3: ASSAGGDRPPEY
J: TRBJ2-1; D: -; V: TRBV10-3; CDR3: AIRRHNEQF
J: TRBJ2-1; D: TRBD1; V: TRBV6-2/TRBV6-3; CDR3: ASSYPEGTDDLYNEQF
J: TRBJ2-1; D: TRBD2; V: TRBV28; CDR3: ASSLGTSEYNEQF
J: TRBJ2-2; D: -; V: TRBV4-1; CDR3: ASSHTGFAGELF